Listed below are T cell receptor beta chains from one sample, sequenced in a study of control samples from healthy donors and cancer patients. Generated by immunoSEQ multiplex PCR, the TCRdb table keeps only in-frame clones and is missing some. The sample includes 150,000 to 200,000 clones, approximately 95% of them seen just once. The sequenced sample was blood. All receptors derive from a man between 18 and 29 years old in good health. CDR3s include the opening cysteine and the closing phenylalanine or tryptophan. The D gene is left open where the match is weak. Clone sizes are given selectively: once, few, many, or a class where the clone is expanded.

v_gene: TRBV18
abundance: .
j_gene: TRBJ1-4
d_gene: .
CDR3aa: CASSPGGTTNEKLFF
CDR3nt: TGTGCCAGCTCACCAGGGGGAACAACTAATGAAAAACTGTTTTTT

v_gene: TRBV2
abundance: .
j_gene: TRBJ2-6
d_gene: .
CDR3aa: CASTERANVLTF
CDR3nt: TGTGCCAGCACTGAAAGGGCCAACGTCCTGACTTTC

v_gene: TRBV2
abundance: .
j_gene: TRBJ1-1
d_gene: .
CDR3aa: CASISMNTEAFF
CDR3nt: TGTGCCAGCATTTCCATGAACACTGAAGCTTTCTTT

v_gene: TRBV18
abundance: .
j_gene: TRBJ2-7
d_gene: TRBD1
CDR3aa: CASTKQTGAYEQYF
CDR3nt: TGTGCCAGCACAAAGCAAACAGGGGCCTACGAGCAGTACTTC

v_gene: TRBV5-8
abundance: .
j_gene: TRBJ2-7
d_gene: .
CDR3aa: CASSLARTYEQYF
CDR3nt: TGTGCCAGCAGCTTGGCGCGCACCTACGAGCAGTACTTC

v_gene: TRBV2
abundance: .
j_gene: TRBJ1-4
d_gene: .
CDR3aa: CASHDRPREKLFF
CDR3nt: TGTGCCAGCCACGACCGGCCCCGCGAAAAACTGTTTTTT

v_gene: TRBV5-4
abundance: .
j_gene: TRBJ2-3
d_gene: TRBD2
CDR3aa: CASSLAIAGITDTQYF
CDR3nt: TGTGCCAGCAGCTTGGCGATAGCGGGAATCACAGATACGCAGTATTTT

v_gene: TRBV5-5
abundance: once
j_gene: TRBJ1-1
d_gene: .
CDR3aa: CASSLVFGKNTEAFF
CDR3nt: TGTGCCAGCAGCTTGGTTTTTGGGAAGAACACTGAAGCTTTCTTT

v_gene: TRBV5-4
abundance: .
j_gene: TRBJ2-1
d_gene: .
CDR3aa: CASNPRGPTDNEQFF
CDR3nt: TGTGCCTCTAACCCTCGGGGGCCGACAGACAATGAGCAGTTCTTC

v_gene: TRBV9
abundance: .
j_gene: TRBJ1-1
d_gene: .
CDR3aa: CASSPTRPDGGTEAFF
CDR3nt: TGTGCCAGCAGCCCCACGAGGCCCGACGGTGGGACTGAAGCTTTCTTT

v_gene: TRBV12-3/TRBV12-4
abundance: .
j_gene: TRBJ2-2
d_gene: .
CDR3aa: CASSTTATGELFF
CDR3nt: TGTGCCAGCAGCACAACCGCTACCGGGGAGCTGTTTTTT

v_gene: TRBV3-1/TRBV3-2
abundance: .
j_gene: TRBJ2-2
d_gene: .
CDR3aa: CASSRNGAASRTGELFF
CDR3nt: TGTGCCAGCAGCCGGAACGGGGCGGCTTCCCGGACCGGGGAGCTGTTTTTT

v_gene: TRBV6-5
abundance: .
j_gene: TRBJ2-7
d_gene: .
CDR3aa: CASRPGQNQYEQYF
CDR3nt: TGTGCCAGCAGGCCCGGACAGAACCAATACGAGCAGTACTTC

v_gene: TRBV28
abundance: .
j_gene: TRBJ1-1
d_gene: .
CDR3aa: CASRGSVNTEAFF
CDR3nt: TGTGCCAGCAGGGGGTCCGTGAACACTGAAGCTTTCTTT

v_gene: TRBV5-6
abundance: .
j_gene: TRBJ1-1
d_gene: .
CDR3aa: CASSLQKWKVNTEAFF
CDR3nt: TGTGCCAGCAGCTTACAAAAGTGGAAGGTGAACACTGAAGCTTTCTTT

v_gene: TRBV9
abundance: .
j_gene: TRBJ2-1
d_gene: .
CDR3aa: CASSVGQSAKQFF
CDR3nt: TGTGCCAGCAGCGTAGGCCAGAGCGCGAAGCAGTTCTTC

v_gene: TRBV3-1/TRBV3-2
abundance: .
j_gene: TRBJ2-3
d_gene: .
CDR3aa: CASSVNGDSTDTQYF
CDR3nt: TGTGCCAGCAGCGTAAACGGGGATAGCACAGATACGCAGTATTTT

v_gene: TRBV3-1/TRBV3-2
abundance: few
j_gene: TRBJ1-5
d_gene: .
CDR3aa: CASSQDLSQPQHF
CDR3nt: TGTGCCAGCAGCCAAGATTTAAGTCAGCCCCAGCATTTT

v_gene: TRBV7-2
abundance: few
j_gene: TRBJ1-5
d_gene: .
CDR3aa: CASSSQLNQPQHF
CDR3nt: TGTGCCAGCAGCTCCCAACTCAATCAGCCCCAGCATTTT

v_gene: TRBV6-5
abundance: .
j_gene: TRBJ1-1
d_gene: TRBD1
CDR3aa: CASSRTGGAGTEAFF
CDR3nt: TGTGCCAGCAGCCGGACAGGGGGCGCCGGGACTGAAGCTTTCTTT

v_gene: TRBV6-5
abundance: .
j_gene: TRBJ2-7
d_gene: TRBD1
CDR3aa: CASRTQGQGYEQYF
CDR3nt: TGTGCCAGCAGAACCCAGGGACAGGGTTACGAGCAGTACTTC

v_gene: TRBV19
abundance: .
j_gene: TRBJ1-2
d_gene: TRBD1
CDR3aa: CASSLRTGYGYTF
CDR3nt: TGTGCCAGTAGTCTCCGGACAGGATATGGCTACACCTTC

v_gene: TRBV11-1
abundance: once
j_gene: TRBJ1-3
d_gene: .
CDR3aa: CASSLVGGNTIYF
CDR3nt: TGTGCCAGCAGCTTAGTCGGAGGAAACACCATATATTTT

v_gene: TRBV18
abundance: .
j_gene: TRBJ1-1
d_gene: .
CDR3aa: CASSSIRLGNTEAFF
CDR3nt: TGTGCCAGCTCATCGATCCGGTTAGGGAACACTGAAGCTTTCTTT

v_gene: TRBV4-1
abundance: .
j_gene: TRBJ2-3
d_gene: .
CDR3aa: CASSPISSTDTQYF
CDR3nt: TGCGCCAGCAGCCCGATTTCTAGCACAGATACGCAGTATTTT

v_gene: TRBV30
abundance: .
j_gene: TRBJ2-1
d_gene: .
CDR3aa: CAWSVKYNEQFF
CDR3nt: TGTGCCTGGAGTGTAAAATACAATGAGCAGTTCTTC

v_gene: TRBV30
abundance: .
j_gene: TRBJ1-5
d_gene: .
CDR3aa: CAWSPGSNQPQHF
CDR3nt: TGTGCCTGGAGTCCAGGGAGCAATCAGCCCCAGCATTTT

v_gene: TRBV6-4
abundance: .
j_gene: TRBJ2-1
d_gene: TRBD2
CDR3aa: CASSDSTSGVNEQFF
CDR3nt: TGTGCCAGCAGTGACTCCACTAGCGGGGTGAATGAGCAGTTCTTC

v_gene: TRBV11-2
abundance: .
j_gene: TRBJ1-1
d_gene: .
CDR3aa: CASSPTGPGAFF
CDR3nt: TGTGCCAGCAGCCCCACCGGACCTGGGGCTTTCTTT

v_gene: TRBV2
abundance: .
j_gene: TRBJ2-3
d_gene: .
CDR3aa: CASSERGFSTDTQYF
CDR3nt: TGTGCCAGCAGTGAACGGGGGTTTAGCACAGATACGCAGTATTTT